The rows below give T cell receptor beta chains drawn from one sample of a study of OX40 agonist ivuxolimab in advanced cancers. Clones were sequenced by immunoSEQ multiplex PCR, and TCRdb holds only the in-frame ones, with some missing. The sample comprises tens of thousands of clones, over 75% of which are singletons, and 5% to 7.5% rests with the top ten. The input for sequencing was CD4+ or CD8+ T cells sorted from blood, taken in a trial of the OX40 agonist ivuxolimab. The receptors here all came from an adult with an advanced solid tumor such as melanoma, head and neck, liver or kidney cancer. Both conserved end residues are part of each CDR3. The D gene is left open where the match is weak. Not every row has a clone size; where given, it reads once, few, many or a size class.

J | D | size | V | CDR3 | DNA
TRBJ2-2 | . | . | TRBV2 | CASSVEFPTGELFF | TGTGCCAGCAGTGTGGAGTTCCCCACCGGGGAGCTGTTTTTT
TRBJ1-2 | . | . | TRBV19 | CAIGGWEGGYTF | TGTGCCATCGGGGGATGGGAAGGAGGCTACACCTTC
TRBJ1-2 | . | . | TRBV19 | CASSRRSGDGYTF | TGTGCCAGTAGTAGACGGAGCGGCGATGGCTACACCTTC
TRBJ1-6 | . | . | TRBV11-2 | CASSLGGDNSPLHF | TGTGCCAGCAGCCTCGGGGGGGATAATTCACCCCTCCACTTT
TRBJ2-5 | TRBD1 | few | TRBV5-1 | CASARDRETQYF | TGCGCCAGCGCTAGGGACAGGGAGACCCAGTACTTC
TRBJ2-1 | TRBD2 | . | TRBV27 | CASSSNARRQRGYNEQFF | TGTGCCAGCAGTAGTAACGCTAGGCGCCAGCGGGGTTACAATGAGCAGTTCTTC
TRBJ1-5 | . | few | TRBV5-5 | CASSPAPPDQPQHF | TGTGCCAGCAGCCCGGCACCCCCCGATCAGCCCCAGCATTTT
TRBJ2-7 | TRBD1 | once | TRBV30 | CAWSARYRDRGYEQYF | TGTGCCTGGAGTGCTAGATACCGGGACAGGGGGTACGAGCAGTACTTC
TRBJ2-5 | TRBD1 | . | TRBV14 | CASSPWTGAFQETQYF | TGTGCCAGCAGCCCCTGGACAGGGGCTTTCCAAGAGACCCAGTACTTC
TRBJ1-1 | . | few | TRBV6-1 | CASSAILDSMRIRAFF | TGTGCCAGCAGTGCCATTCTGGACAGTATGAGGATCAGAGCTTTCTTT
TRBJ2-7 | . | . | TRBV6-5 | CASSYSQDSYEQYF | TGTGCCAGCAGTTACTCACAGGATTCCTACGAGCAGTACTTC